A selection of T cell receptor beta chains follows, all from one sample in a study of T-cell reconstitution after alpha-beta-depleted transplantation in children. TCRdb itself ran the PCR reads through MiXCR, one entry per CDR3 protein. Of hundreds of thousands of distinct CDR3 sequences listed, about 10% are singletons. This material consisted of PBMCs from the stem cell graft donor, taken from the stem cell graft. These receptors came from a human donor who donated a stem cell graft to a child with acute myeloid leukemia. CDR3s include the opening cysteine and the closing phenylalanine or tryptophan. The order of the fields is J gene, D gene, clone size, V gene, CDR3 protein, CDR3 DNA. D genes are given only for firm matches. Some rows mark clone size as missing; the rest say once, few, many or name a class of expanded clone.

TRBJ2-7,TRBD2,few,TRBV12-3/TRBV12-4,CASSLTSGRANEQYF,TGTGCCAGCAGTTTAACTAGCGGGAGGGCTAACGAGCAGTACTTC
TRBJ2-1,TRBD2,.,TRBV29-1,CSVQLAGVSDEQFF,TGCAGCGTGCAACTAGCGGGAGTTTCCGATGAGCAGTTCTTC
TRBJ2-5,TRBD2,many,TRBV5-1,CASSVERERGETQYF,TGCGCCAGCAGCGTAGAGCGGGAGAGAGGAGAGACCCAGTACTTC
TRBJ2-1,.,many,TRBV7-2,CASSSDSSSYNEQFF,TGTGCCAGCAGCTCGGATTCCAGCTCCTACAATGAGCAGTTCTTC
TRBJ2-1,.,many,TRBV7-9,CASSLYSEQFF,TGTGCCAGCAGCTTATACAGTGAGCAGTTCTTC
TRBJ2-1,.,.,TRBV4-3,CASSQDRFPPGPYNEQFF,TGCGCCAGCAGCCAAGATAGGTTCCCTCCTGGACCCTACAATGAGCAGTTCTTC
TRBJ2-2,.,few,TRBV12-3/TRBV12-4,CASSLEDFYTGELFF,TGTGCCAGCAGTTTAGAGGATTTTTACACCGGGGAGCTGTTTTTT
TRBJ2-1,TRBD2,.,TRBV20-1,CSALASGGFGEQFF,TGCAGTGCCCTTGCTAGCGGAGGTTTTGGTGAGCAGTTCTTC
TRBJ2-7,.,few,TRBV29-1,CSSQRDTPPYEQYF,TGCAGCTCCCAAAGGGACACTCCCCCCTACGAGCAGTACTTC
TRBJ2-1,.,.,TRBV10-3,CAITGDRDYEQFF,TGTGCCATCACTGGCGACCGGGATTACGAGCAGTTCTTC
TRBJ2-7,.,.,TRBV20-1,CSADRGISYEQYF,TGCAGTGCCGACCGAGGAATCTCCTACGAGCAGTACTTC
TRBJ2-3,TRBD2,many,TRBV20-1,CSARGLAGGRTDTQYF,TGCAGTGCCCGTGGACTAGCGGGAGGTCGGACAGATACGCAGTATTTT
TRBJ2-7,TRBD1,.,TRBV7-9,CASSLGRQGVEQYF,TGTGCCAGCAGCTTAGGTCGACAGGGCGTCGAGCAGTACTTC
TRBJ1-5,.,.,TRBV27,CATATGTIQISNQPQHF,TGTGCCACGGCCACCGGGACAATACAAATAAGCAATCAGCCCCAGCATTTT
TRBJ2-7,TRBD2,many,TRBV28,CASSLQAGNYEQYF,TGTGCCAGCAGTTTGCAAGCGGGGAACTACGAGCAGTACTTC
TRBJ2-3,TRBD2,.,TRBV20-1,CSATNPGLDTDTQYF,TGCAGTGCAACTAATCCGGGACTAGACACAGATACGCAGTATTTT
TRBJ2-3,.,.,TRBV3-1,CASSTSAVPIRSTDTQYF,TGTGCCAGCAGCACCTCCGCAGTCCCTATTCGAAGCACAGATACGCAGTATTTT
TRBJ2-1,TRBD1,many,TRBV20-1,CSAKRQGSYNEQFF,TGCAGTGCTAAAAGACAGGGCTCCTACAATGAGCAGTTCTTC
TRBJ2-5,.,.,TRBV21-1,CASSKEGLGGLLQETQYF,TGTGCCAGCAGCAAAGAAGGTTTGGGGGGACTTCTCCAAGAGACCCAGTACTTC
TRBJ2-2,.,.,TRBV27,CASSTGGGGNTGELFF,TGTGCCAGCAGTACTGGTGGTGGGGGGAACACCGGGGAGCTGTTTTTT
TRBJ2-3,TRBD2,many,TRBV10-3,CAIRGLAGPTDTQYF,TGTGCCATCAGGGGACTAGCGGGCCCCACAGATACGCAGTATTTT
TRBJ2-2,TRBD2,many,TRBV15,CATSRDTSASVTGELFF,TGTGCCACCAGCAGAGATACTAGCGCCTCCGTGACCGGGGAGCTGTTTTTT
TRBJ2-7,.,many,TRBV7-2,CASSLEVSSRGEQYF,TGTGCCAGCAGCTTAGAGGTGTCATCCCGAGGCGAGCAGTACTTC
TRBJ2-7,TRBD2,many,TRBV6-5,CASSYSAGMGNGQYF,TGTGCCAGCAGTTACTCAGCGGGGATGGGTAATGGGCAGTACTTC
TRBJ2-3,.,few,TRBV10-3,CAISPRGSGASTDTQYF,TGTGCCATCAGCCCCAGGGGGAGCGGGGCGAGCACAGATACGCAGTATTTT
TRBJ1-5,.,.,TRBV12-3/TRBV12-4,CASIKGQPQHF,TGTGCCAGCATAAAAGGACAGCCCCAGCATTTT
TRBJ2-7,TRBD2,few,TRBV27,CASTPSGLGFRAQYF,TGTGCCAGCACACCGTCGGGACTAGGATTCCGTGCGCAGTACTTC
TRBJ2-2,TRBD2,many,TRBV29-1,CSVGLAQTNTGELFF,TGCAGCGTCGGACTAGCGCAAACGAACACCGGGGAGCTGTTTTTT
TRBJ2-3,TRBD2,many,TRBV7-3,CASSLIGGSPGDTQYF,TGTGCCAGCAGCTTAATTGGCGGGAGTCCTGGAGATACGCAGTATTTT
TRBJ2-7,.,many,TRBV20-1,CSAQNGETSSYEQYF,TGCAGTGCTCAAAACGGAGAGACCAGCTCCTACGAGCAGTACTTC
TRBJ2-1,TRBD2,few,TRBV20-1,CSARDRGTSGNNEQFF,TGCAGTGCTAGAGATCGCGGGACTAGCGGGAACAATGAGCAGTTCTTC
TRBJ2-7,TRBD1,.,TRBV12-3/TRBV12-4,CASSWRQGGEQYF,TGTGCCAGCAGTTGGAGACAGGGTGGGGAGCAGTACTTC
TRBJ2-1,TRBD2,few,TRBV9,CASSGKAGGRGEQFF,TGTGCCAGCAGCGGGAAAGCGGGAGGACGAGGGGAGCAGTTCTTC
TRBJ2-1,.,.,TRBV5-1,CASSLGGALLYNEQFF,TGCGCCAGCAGCTTGGGGGGGGCCCTTCTCTACAATGAGCAGTTCTTC
TRBJ1-1,TRBD1,few,TRBV27,CASHRGGGHTEAFF,TGTGCCAGCCACAGGGGGGGGGGACACACTGAAGCTTTCTTT
TRBJ2-7,.,.,TRBV3-1,CASSQDIGAAAEQYF,TGTGCCAGCAGCCAAGACATAGGGGCGGCCGCCGAGCAGTACTTC
TRBJ2-7,.,.,TRBV20-1,CSARGVSTYEQYF,TGCAGTGCTAGAGGGGTTTCAACCTACGAGCAGTACTTC
TRBJ2-7,TRBD2,few,TRBV3-1,CASSQDRGLAVQQYF,TGTGCCAGCAGCCAAGATCGGGGACTAGCCGTACAGCAGTACTTC
TRBJ1-1,TRBD1,.,TRBV7-9,CASSFRDRATEAFF,TGTGCCAGCAGCTTTCGGGACAGGGCCACTGAAGCTTTCTTT
TRBJ1-4,TRBD1,.,TRBV2,CASSTRDRGEDKKLFF,TGTGCCAGCAGTACCCGGGACAGGGGAGAGGACAAAAAACTGTTTTTT
TRBJ1-1,.,many,TRBV4-2,CASSQEMAGGTEAFF,TGTGCCAGCAGCCAAGAAATGGCGGGGGGAACTGAAGCTTTCTTT
TRBJ2-5,.,many,TRBV3-1,CASSQDIGTEGETQYF,TGTGCCAGCAGCCAAGATATTGGGACCGAAGGAGAGACCCAGTACTTC
TRBJ2-6,TRBD1,many,TRBV7-2,CASSPDRERANVLTF,TGTGCCAGCAGTCCCGACAGGGAAAGGGCCAACGTCCTGACTTTC
TRBJ1-5,.,many,TRBV5-5,CASSLGPGYEPQHF,TGTGCCAGCAGCTTGGGGCCTGGGTACGAGCCCCAGCATTTT